A selection of T cell receptor beta chains follows, all from one sample in a study of PD-1 blockade in classical Hodgkin lymphoma. Measured with immunoSEQ multiplex PCR; TCRdb has only the in-frame clones, and not every one. The profile covers about 50,000 clones, with around 76% appearing a single time and more than 10% taken by the ten largest. Sequencing used peripheral blood mononuclear cells (PBMCs), obtained before the fourth cycle of nivolumab. Receptors were obtained from a human donor with classical Hodgkin lymphoma. Each CDR3 is given with its conserved first and last residue. A D gene is named only where the DNA matches it firmly. Rows may omit the clone size; those that give it use once, few, many or a size class.

NA	NA	TRBV9	TRBJ2-7	TGTGCCAGCAGCGCCTCAGCTCACGGCGAGCAGTACTTC	CASSASAHGEQYF
NA	NA	TRBV5-1	TRBJ2-5	TGCGCCAGCAGCTTACAAGGAGAGCAAGAGACCCAGTACTTC	CASSLQGEQETQYF
TRBD1	NA	TRBV30	TRBJ2-1	TGTGCCTGGGAGGTAGGGGACAGGGATGAGCAGTTCTTC	CAWEVGDRDEQFF
TRBD1	few	TRBV5-1	TRBJ1-1	TGCGCCAGCAGCCCGGGGACAGGGGTGGACACTGAAGCTTTCTTT	CASSPGTGVDTEAFF
NA	NA	TRBV6-1	TRBJ2-7	TGTGCCAGCAGTGAAGCACGGGGGCGCTACGAGCAGTACTTC	CASSEARGRYEQYF
NA	once	TRBV6-6	TRBJ2-3	TGTGCCAGCAGCGGTTTAGGCGGGACTAGCACAGATACGCAGTATTTT	CASSGLGGTSTDTQYF
NA	NA	TRBV5-3	TRBJ1-1	TGTGCCAGAAGCCCGAGGGGAGGTGTTCCTTTCTTT	CARSPRGGVPFF
NA	NA	TRBV7-2	TRBJ1-1	TGTGCCAGCAGCTTTAGTCCGTACCTATCTTGGGCCACTGAAGCTTTCTTT	CASSFSPYLSWATEAFF
TRBD1	NA	TRBV4-2	TRBJ1-2	TGTGCCAGCAGCCAAGGCCTCGACAGGGGAAACTATGGCTACACCTTC	CASSQGLDRGNYGYTF
NA	NA	TRBV27	TRBJ2-7	TGTGCCAGCAGTCCAGGACACCTCTACGAGCAGTACTTC	CASSPGHLYEQYF
NA	NA	TRBV19	TRBJ1-5	TGTGCCAGTAGTATAATTGCGGATCTCCGCAATCAGCCCCAGCATTTT	CASSIIADLRNQPQHF
NA	NA	TRBV6-1	TRBJ2-7	TGTGCCAGCAGGGGAAGGACCTACGAGCAGTACTTC	CASRGRTYEQYF
NA	NA	TRBV6-7	TRBJ2-7	TGTGCCAGCAGCCGACAGAGCTCCTACGAGCAGTACTTC	CASSRQSSYEQYF
TRBD2	NA	TRBV2	TRBJ2-7	TGTGCCAGCAGCGTTTCGACTAGCGGGAAGTCCTACGAGCAGTACTTC	CASSVSTSGKSYEQYF
TRBD2	NA	TRBV4-1	TRBJ2-7	TGCGCCAGCAGCCAAGGTGGACTAGCGGGAGGGAGCTCCTACGAGCAGTACTTC	CASSQGGLAGGSSYEQYF
TRBD2	NA	TRBV10-3	TRBJ2-2	TGTGCCATCAGCACGGGACTAGCGGCCGGGGAGCTGTTTTTT	CAISTGLAAGELFF
NA	NA	TRBV7-2	TRBJ2-3	TGTGCCAGCAGCTTATCGCGCGTCTCAGATACGCAGTATTTT	CASSLSRVSDTQYF
NA	NA	TRBV10-3	TRBJ2-7	TGTGCCATCTCCCTCTCCATACCGTCCTACGAGCAGTACTTC	CAISLSIPSYEQYF
TRBD2	NA	TRBV6-6	TRBJ2-7	TGTGCCAGCAGTCCCCGACAGAGCGGGACCTACGAGCAGTACTTC	CASSPRQSGTYEQYF
NA	NA	TRBV28	TRBJ2-4	TGTGCCAGCAGTCCCCGGGGCAGGGTAATCCCCAAAAACATTCAGTACTTC	CASSPRGRVIPKNIQYF
NA	NA	TRBV11-3	TRBJ1-6	TGTGCCAGCAGCCCCTACCGCCTCCACTTT	CASSPYRLHF
NA	NA	TRBV9	TRBJ2-5	TGTGCCAGCAGCGTAGGGGGTGGGTCCTCGACCCAGTACTTC	CASSVGGGSSTQYF
NA	NA	TRBV4-1	TRBJ1-1	TGCGCCAGCAGCCAAGATCAGTTTGGGGGAACTGAAGCTTTCTTT	CASSQDQFGGTEAFF
NA	NA	TRBV11-3	TRBJ2-5	TGTGCCAGCAGCTCCGGGAACCAAGAGACCCAGTACTTC	CASSSGNQETQYF
NA	NA	TRBV7-2	TRBJ2-1	TGTGCCAGCAGCTTAGAGTCTAGGAATGAGCAGTTCTTC	CASSLESRNEQFF
TRBD2	NA	TRBV28	TRBJ2-7	TGTGCCAGCAGAAAAATGCAGCAGGGACTAGTGTCGTACGAGCAGTACTTC	CASRKMQQGLVSYEQYF
TRBD2	NA	TRBV5-1	TRBJ2-3	TGCGCCAGCAGCATGGGACTAGCGGCTTACACAGATACGCAGTATTTT	CASSMGLAAYTDTQYF
TRBD1	NA	TRBV6-5	TRBJ2-7	TGTGCCAGCAGAAACGGACAGGGGAACGAGCAGTACTTC	CASRNGQGNEQYF
TRBD2	NA	TRBV11-3	TRBJ2-1	TGTGCCAGCAGCTTACTAGCGGGAGTCGCCAATGAGCAGTTCTTC	CASSLLAGVANEQFF
NA	NA	TRBV2	TRBJ2-1	TGTGCCAGCAATGTTGGACCCTTTAGCTCCTACAATGAGCAGTTCTTC	CASNVGPFSSYNEQFF
NA	NA	TRBV6-5	TRBJ2-6	TGTGCCAGCAGCCCGGAAGGCTCTGGGGCCAACGTCCTGACTTTC	CASSPEGSGANVLTF
NA	NA	TRBV5-6	TRBJ1-4	TGTGCCAGCAGCTCGGACGGCTTTAATGAAAAACTGTTTTTT	CASSSDGFNEKLFF
NA	NA	TRBV11-2	TRBJ2-7	TGTGCCAGCAGCCCGCGGGCCCGCTACGAGCAGTACTTC	CASSPRARYEQYF
TRBD1	NA	TRBV11-2	TRBJ2-5	TGTGCCAGCAGCCCCTTCGGACAGGTTCAACTCCAAGAGACCCAGTACTTC	CASSPFGQVQLQETQYF
TRBD1	NA	TRBV19	TRBJ2-3	TGTGCCAGTAGTACTGTTTGGACAGGGGTTTGCACAGATACGCAGTATTTT	CASSTVWTGVCTDTQYF
NA	NA	TRBV19	TRBJ2-5	TGTGCCAGTAACCCCCAGGTGGGAGAGACCCAGTACTTC	CASNPQVGETQYF
TRBD1	NA	TRBV28	TRBJ1-2	TGTGCCAGCAGTTTTGGGGACAGGGTGTCTTTCTACACCTTC	CASSFGDRVSFYTF
NA	NA	TRBV19	TRBJ2-3	TGTGCCAGTAGTATAGTGGGAACAGATACGCAGTATTTT	CASSIVGTDTQYF
NA	NA	TRBV6-6	TRBJ1-1	TGTGCCAGCAGTTACTCGGCTACTGAAGCTTTCTTT	CASSYSATEAFF
NA	NA	TRBV6-1	TRBJ1-3	TGTGCCAGCAGTGAATTAAGGGCTGCAGGAAACACCATATATTTT	CASSELRAAGNTIYF
NA	NA	TRBV6-5	TRBJ2-2	TGTGCCAGCCAACCTCTTTCCCGTTTCGTCGGGGAGCTGTTTTTT	CASQPLSRFVGELFF
TRBD1	NA	TRBV5-4	TRBJ1-2	TGTGCCAGCAGCTTGGCGGTAACGGACAGGGCCCATGGCTACACCTTC	CASSLAVTDRAHGYTF
NA	many	TRBV7-8	TRBJ1-1	TGTGCCAGCAGCTTTTATGGAGGGGCAGGGTGGGACACTGAAGCTTTCTTT	CASSFYGGAGWDTEAFF
TRBD1	once	TRBV28	TRBJ2-7	TGTGCCAGCAGTTTGAAGGGGGCTTCCTACGAGCAGTACTTC	CASSLKGASYEQYF
NA	once	TRBV7-3	TRBJ2-2	TGTGCCAGCAGCTTAAATCCCGGTGGAACCGGGGAGCTGTTTTTT	CASSLNPGGTGELFF
NA	NA	TRBV5-6	TRBJ1-1	TGTGCCAGCAGCTTGTTGGGGACGGGGACTGAAGCTTTCTTT	CASSLLGTGTEAFF